A single sample is the source of the 14 T cell receptor beta chains below, sequenced in a study of blood T cells in healthy people across ages. It was with a sample-barcoded 5' primer and a J-beta primer mix that a second PCR of roughly 6 to 12 cycles was run. TCRdb passed the 5' RACE reads through MiXCR, listing each CDR3 protein once. The table has some 1.5 million distinct CDR3 sequences, approximately 30% seen once; the top ten hold about 8%. The sequenced material came from blood. Receptors originate from a woman under 40 in good health.

The V gene is TRBV7-9, the J gene TRBJ2-5; 13 positions match TRBD2. V was pared by 4 bases and J by 9 bases, with 8 bases of the junction left unmatched. The V gene's germline CDR1 is SEHNR and CDR2 FQNEAQ (reference sequence). The CDR3 sequence is 15 residues long. For the CDR3, the DNA is TGTGCCAGCAGCTCCCCGACTAGCGGGGGGTCGTCCCAGTACTTC. It encodes CASSSPTSGGSSQYF. The variable domain in full, completed from reference TRBV7-9 and TRBJ2-5, reads DTGVSQNPRHKITKRGQNVTFRCDPISEHNRLYWYRQTLGQGPEFLTYFQNEAQLEKSRLLSDRFSAERPKGSFSTLEIQRTEQGDSAMYLCASSSPTSGGSSQYFGPGTRLLVL.

This chain links TRBV12-5 with TRBJ1-6; no reliable D call. Deletions cut 5 bases from V and 12 bases from J, with 11 bases between. CDR1 LGHNT and CDR2 FRNRAP come from the germline V gene. This CDR3 is built from 12 residues. CDR3 in DNA: TGTGCTAGTGGTCATCAGGCCGGACCCCTCCACTTT. This gives the protein CASGHQAGPLHF.

This chain joins TRBV12-3 or TRBV12-4 and TRBJ2-1, with 7 nucleotides matching TRBD1. The CDR3 covers 17 residues. V lost 1 base and J lost 3; bases outside the gene matches: 9. CDR3 region: CASSLVSRTGLYNEQFF. The CDR3 DNA sequence: TGTGCCAGCAGTTTAGTCTCCCGGACAGGTCTCTACAATGAGCAGTTCTTC.

This clonotype was recorded a few times. Its ends do not fully match the called genes, so a read error is possible. The chain joins TRBV4-3 to TRBJ2-1, with D perhaps TRBD2 (5 bases). The CDR3 runs 14 residues. Germline loops: CDR1 LGHNA, CDR2 YSLEER. The CDR3 DNA is TGCGCCAGCAGCCAAGACCGTAGCGCACATGAGCGGTTCTTC. Protein: CASSQDRSAHERFF.

The table lists this clonotype with many counts. The chain carries TRBV6-2 or TRBV6-3 and TRBJ2-7; D remains ambiguous. This CDR3 has 10 amino acids. Trimming cost V 7 bases and J 7 bases, with 8 bases left between them. The germline gives CDR1 MNHEY, CDR2 SVGEGT. This CDR3 is CASNEGEQYF. The CDR3 DNA sequence: TGTGCCAGCAATGAAGGGGAGCAGTACTTC.

As for this clonotype: A much larger clone lies a single base off, so this may be a read error. The chain carries TRBV7-2 and TRBJ2-1; a possible D gene is TRBD2 (5 bases). With 0 bases removed from V and 2 bases from J, the gap between germline ends came to 11 bases. The CDR3 is made up of 16 amino acids. CDR1 is SGHTA, CDR2 FQGNSA, per germline. The CDR3 DNA sequence: TGTGCCAGCAGCTTAGCAGCGGAAGGGACCTACAATGAGCAGTTCTTC. Translating gives CASSLAAEGTYNEQFF.

The chain carries TRBV7-9 and TRBJ1-5, with unresolved D. V was trimmed by 5 bases and J by 11 bases, leaving 19 bases between them. Germline values: CDR1 SEHNR, CDR2 FQNEAQ (reference sequence). The CDR3 is made up of 14 amino acids. The CDR3 region has the DNA TGTGCCAGCAGCCTCCCCGGGGATTTTATGGCCCAGCATTTT. Translating gives CASSLPGDFMAQHF.

The DNA of the CDR3 is TGTGCCAGCAGCAAAGACAGGGGGCGCGACGAGCAGTACTTC. Protein: CASSKDRGRDEQYF. The genes are TRBV6-5 and TRBJ2-1; 10 positions match TRBD1. The DNA end favors TRBJ2-7, so the J call may be wrong. This CDR3 spans 14 amino acids. Germline V gives CDR1 MNHEY, CDR2 SVGAGI.

The CDR3 loop is CASSQEAASVTTDTQYF. The CDR3 DNA sequence: TGTGCCAGCAGCCAAGAAGCGGCTAGCGTTACCACAGATACGCAGTATTTT. This chain joins TRBV4-2 and TRBJ2-3; D might be TRBD2 (6 bases). Trimming pared 0 bases from V and 2 bases from J, leaving 15 bases between. Germline CDR1 reads LGHNA; CDR2 reads YNFKEQ. The CDR3 loop spans 17 amino acids.

The chain links TRBV5-5 to TRBJ2-7, with 8 bases lining up with TRBD1. V lost 6 bases, J lost 3 bases, and 5 bases stayed unmatched. The CDR3 covers 13 residues. CDR1 is SGHKS, CDR2 YYEKEE, per germline (reference sequence). The CDR3 spells CASTGTGVYEQYF. DNA for the CDR3: TGTGCCAGCACCGGGACAGGAGTCTACGAGCAGTACTTC.

This chain joins TRBV9 and TRBJ2-2; D not certain. CDR1 SGDLS and CDR2 YYNGEE come from the germline V gene. Deletions cut 3 bases from V and 6 bases from J, with 9 bases between. The CDR3 covers 13 residues. The CDR3 is CASSARWAGELFF. DNA for the CDR3: TGTGCCAGCAGCGCGCGTTGGGCCGGGGAGCTGTTTTTT.

As concerns this clonotype: Compared with germline, one end of the junction differs, possibly owing to a read error. This chain joins TRBV12-3 or TRBV12-4 and TRBJ2-3, with 10 bases fitting TRBD1. The CDR3 loop spans 15 amino acids. The CDR3 region is CVSSLGTGVTDTQYF. DNA of the CDR3: TGTGTCAGCAGTTTGGGGACAGGGGTCACAGATACGCAGTATTTT.

This clonotype appeared a few times. The chain employs TRBV3-1 and TRBJ2-3, with 10 nucleotides matching TRBD2. Germline trimming cut 4 bases from V and 9 bases from J; bases unmatched to any gene: 13. CDR1 is LGHDT, CDR2 YNNKEL, per germline (reference sequence). This CDR3 is built from 16 residues. The CDR3 DNA sequence: TGTGCCAGCAGCCGATTACTAGCGGGGACCTCAGGGACGCAGTATTTT. Translating it yields CASSRLLAGTSGTQYF.

The table lists this clonotype with many counts. The chain recombines TRBV12-3 or TRBV12-4 with TRBJ2-4; maybe TRBD2 (5 bases). V was shortened by 5 bases and J by 9 bases, with 11 bases between the two germline ends. The length of the CDR3 is 12 residues. The CDR3 spells CASSLAGIIQYF. Here the CDR3 DNA reads TGTGCCAGCAGTCTTGCCGGGATCATTCAGTACTTC.